Each of the 27 T cell receptor beta chains below was sequenced from the same sample in a study of OX40 agonist ivuxolimab in advanced cancers. Clones were sequenced by immunoSEQ multiplex PCR, and TCRdb holds only the in-frame ones, with some missing. The table lists tens of thousands of clones, around 79% of them singletons, with 5.5% in the top ten. This specimen was CD4+ or CD8+ T cells sorted from blood, taken in a trial of the OX40 agonist ivuxolimab. These receptors were obtained from an adult with an advanced solid tumor such as melanoma, head and neck, liver or kidney cancer.

This clone occurred once. This chain uses TRBV5-6 with TRBJ2-3, with TRBD1 matching 10 bases. The ends lost 5 bases at V and 0 bases at J; junction bases unmatched: 6. The CDR3 has 16 residues. CDR1 and CDR2 (germline): SGHDT, YYEEEE. Written as DNA, the CDR3 is TGTGCCAGCAGTCACCGGACAGGGGGGAGCACAGATACGCAGTATTTT. This encodes CASSHRTGGSTDTQYF.

The chain is built from TRBV13 and TRBJ2-5; D ambiguous. Germline lookup yields CDR1 PRHDT and CDR2 FYEKMQ (reference sequence). CDR3 size: 15 residues. V lost 0 bases, J lost 5 bases, and 13 bases lay in between. The CDR3 nucleotides read TGTGCCAGCAGCTTAGGGGGTTACCCCGGGGAGACCCAGTACTTC. Protein: CASSLGGYPGETQYF.

The rearrangement uses TRBV5-8 and TRBJ1-5, with 7 bases lining up with TRBD1. Trimming at V came to 3 bases and at J to 2 bases, leaving 8 bases not matched to a gene. The CDR3 covers 16 residues. Germline loops: CDR1 SGHTS, CDR2 YDEGEE. For the CDR3, the DNA is TGTGCCAGCAGCTACACAGGGGATGGACGCAATCAGCCCCAGCATTTT. This codes for CASSYTGDGRNQPQHF.

This rearrangement joins TRBV10-2 to TRBJ1-2; maybe TRBD1 (5 bases). V lost 0 bases and J lost 1, with 9 bases in between. There are 15 residues in the CDR3. The V gene's germline CDR1 is WSHSY and CDR2 SAAADI. CDR3 protein: CASSESGLYNYGYTF. CDR3 nucleotides: TGCGCCAGCAGTGAGTCGGGGCTTTATAACTATGGCTACACCTTC.

In this sample, this clone turned up once. The DNA of the CDR3 is TGTGCCAGCTCGCTCCGGGACGGTAATGAAAAACTGTTTTTT. Encoded protein: CASSLRDGNEKLFF. The chain combines TRBV5-4 with TRBJ1-4; maybe TRBD1 (5 bases). V was clipped by 7 bases and J by 4 bases, with 14 bases between them. CDR1 and CDR2 from the germline V gene are SGHNT and YYREEE (reference sequence). The CDR3 length is 14 residues.

The chain has TRBV7-9 and TRBJ2-1, with 8 bases fitting TRBD1. The CDR3 spans 15 residues. The ends lost 4 bases at V and 6 bases at J; junction bases unmatched: 8. Germline values: CDR1 SEHNR, CDR2 FQNEAQ (reference sequence). The CDR3 is CASSSRLDRVNEQFF. DNA of the CDR3: TGTGCCAGCAGCTCGCGGCTGGACAGGGTCAATGAGCAGTTCTTC.

The V gene is TRBV30, the J gene TRBJ2-5, with a possible D match to TRBD2 (6 bases). This CDR3 has 15 residues. V lost 2 bases and J lost 5, with 18 bases in between. Germline V lookup: CDR1 GTSNPN, CDR2 SVGIG (reference sequence). CDR3 in amino acids: CAWSIGGEIEETQYF. For the CDR3, the DNA is TGTGCCTGGAGTATCGGGGGAGAAATTGAGGAGACCCAGTACTTC. Full variable domain (outside the CDR3, taken from reference TRBV30 and TRBJ2-5): SQTIHQWPATLVQPVGSPLSLECTVEGTSNPNLYWYRQAAGRGLQLLFYSVGIGQISSEVPQNLSASRPQDRQFILSSKKLLLSDSGFYLCAWSIGGEIEETQYFGPGTRLLVL.

Of note for this clone: The same CDR3 also results from other DNA sequences found in this sample. This chain uses TRBV7-2 with TRBJ1-3; D remains unclear. V dropped 2 bases and J dropped 4 bases, with 3 bases sitting between them. Looked up from germline, CDR1 is SGHTA and CDR2 is FQGNSA. The CDR3 runs to 12 residues. The CDR3: CASSLTGNTIYF. The CDR3 nucleotides read TGTGCCAGCAGCTTAACCGGAAACACCATATATTTT.

This clone was seen a single time. CDR3 in amino acids: CASNEQRGRSYNEQFF. The CDR3 DNA reads as TGTGCCAGCAATGAACAGCGGGGCCGCTCCTACAATGAGCAGTTCTTC. The genes are TRBV7-9 and TRBJ2-1; 7 bases are a match to TRBD2. Germline V gives CDR1 SEHNR, CDR2 FQNEAQ (reference sequence). The CDR3 covers 16 residues. The J segment lost 0 bases and the V segment lost 7 bases, leaving 9 bases of the junction unmatched.

The rearrangement uses TRBV9 and TRBJ2-1; weak D call: TRBD2 (5 bases). Trimming pared 1 base from V and 6 bases from J, leaving 20 bases between. CDR1 is SGDLS and CDR2 is YYNGEE in the germline V gene. This CDR3 is built from 17 residues. The CDR3 DNA follows: TGTGCCAGCAGCGTAATCCCAATACGGGATGGTGCCAATGAGCAGTTCTTC. Encoded protein: CASSVIPIRDGANEQFF.

The genes are TRBV19 and TRBJ2-1, with D possibly matching TRBD1 (5 bases). Trimming removed 1 base at V and 1 base at J, with 14 bases between. Germline-derived CDR1 and CDR2 are LNHDA and SQIVND (reference sequence). This CDR3 region has 17 residues. Written as DNA, the CDR3 is TGTGCCAGTAGTATAGGGTCTCAGGGTATTTCCTACAATGAGCAGTTCTTC. Amino acid sequence: CASSIGSQGISYNEQFF. Full variable domain (rest looked up from reference TRBV19 and TRBJ2-1): DGGITQSPKYLFRKEGQNVTLSCEQNLNHDAMYWYRQDPGQGLRLIYYSQIVNDFQKGDIAEGYSVSREKKESFPLTVTSAQKNPTAFYLCASSIGSQGISYNEQFFGPGTRLTVL.

The chain carries TRBV12-5 and TRBJ2-2; D perhaps matches TRBD1 (5 bases). This CDR3 spans 13 amino acids. Looked up from germline, CDR1 is LGHNT and CDR2 is FRNRAP. The V end was cut by 4 bases, the J end by 3 bases, with 6 bases between. CDR3 region: CASGSGYTGELFF. The CDR3 coding sequence is TGTGCTAGTGGTTCAGGGTACACCGGGGAGCTGTTTTTT.

The chain uses TRBV11-3 and TRBJ2-5, with 10 bases that match TRBD2. V shed 1 base, J shed 2 bases, and the junction held 4 bases outside the gene matches. CDR1 and CDR2 from the germline V gene are SGHNT and YENEEA. The CDR3 loop spans 16 amino acids. DNA of the CDR3: TGTGCCAGCAGCTTAGGGTCTAGCGGGGGACAAGAGACCCAGTACTTC. Its protein product is CASSLGSSGGQETQYF.

The J gene is TRBJ1-3, the V gene TRBV5-1, with 7 bases aligning to TRBD1. CDR1 and CDR2 (germline): SGHRS, YFSETQ. This CDR3 spans 17 amino acids. V was clipped by 4 bases and J by 0 bases; unmatched bases: 10. The CDR3 nucleotides read TGCGCCAGCAGCCCGGGCCAGGGGGTTAGCTCTGGAAACACCATATATTTT. As protein: CASSPGQGVSSGNTIYF.

The gene calls are TRBV20-1 and TRBJ2-3; the D is unclear. Germline V gene data show CDR1 as DFQATT and CDR2 as SNEGSKA (reference sequence). The length of the CDR3 is 11 residues. DNA of the CDR3: TGCAGCCAAAGAGGTCCAGATACGCAGTATTTT. Amino acid sequence: CSQRGPDTQYF.

The gene calls are TRBV14 and TRBJ2-1; TRBD2 is a possible D gene (5 bases). The germline gives CDR1 SGHDN, CDR2 FVKESK. V gave up 0 bases and J gave up 0 bases, with 12 bases separating them. The CDR3 sequence is 17 residues long. CDR3 region: CASSQEGVPSSYNEQFF. The CDR3 bases are TGTGCCAGCAGCCAAGAGGGAGTACCCAGCTCCTACAATGAGCAGTTCTTC.

The chain recombines TRBV10-1 with TRBJ1-3; D possibly corresponds to TRBD1 (5 bases). The ends were cut back, 6 bases at V and 1 base at J, with 13 bases in the middle. This CDR3 comprises 15 residues. Germline-derived CDR1 and CDR2 are WNHNN and SYGVQD (reference sequence). CDR3 region: CASRSGTASGNTIYF. CDR3 coding DNA: TGCGCCAGCAGATCCGGGACCGCTTCTGGAAACACCATATATTTT.

The CDR3 DNA reads as TGTGCCAGCAGCTTCTATAATCAGCCCCAGCATTTT. Amino acids: CASSFYNQPQHF. The chain recombines TRBV7-2 with TRBJ1-5; unclear D gene. Trimming shortened V by 3 bases and J by 4 bases, and 4 bases separated the two germline ends. This CDR3 has 12 amino acids. CDR1 SGHTA and CDR2 FQGNSA come from the germline V gene.

The V gene is TRBV27, the J gene TRBJ2-3; D might be TRBD1 (6 bases). CDR1 is MNHEY, CDR2 SMNVEV, per germline (reference sequence). V was pared by 0 bases and J by 7 bases, with 17 bases between. The length of the CDR3 is 16 residues. CDR3 sequence reads: CASSLSGAQQENTQYF. CDR3 nucleotides: TGTGCCAGCAGTTTATCGGGGGCTCAACAGGAGAATACGCAGTATTTT.

V gene TRBV5-8 combines with J gene TRBJ2-3; 7 bases are shared with TRBD1. The trim removed 6 bases at V and 2 bases at J, leaving 9 bases unmatched. This CDR3 region has 15 residues. Per germline, CDR1 SGHTS and CDR2 YDEGEE. As DNA, the CDR3 is TGTGCCAGCACAACCGGGACAGTGTACACAGATACGCAGTATTTT. It translates to CASTTGTVYTDTQYF.

The chain carries TRBV2 and TRBJ1-1; D is uncertain. Trimming left V 6 bases short and J 1 base short, with 12 bases between. This CDR3 has 14 residues. Per germline, CDR1 SNHLY and CDR2 FYNNEI. The CDR3 is CASRLYNQNTEAFF. The CDR3 DNA is TGTGCCAGCAGGCTTTACAATCAGAACACTGAAGCTTTCTTT.

This clone was detected only a few times. The chain combines TRBV20-1 with TRBJ1-6; D is ambiguous. Germline CDR1 reads DFQATT; CDR2 reads SNEGSKA (reference sequence). The ends were cut back, 1 base at V and 15 bases at J, with 10 bases in the middle. The CDR3 length is 11 residues. CDR3 nucleotides: TGCAGTGCTAGAGGCCGCACCGACCTCCACTTT. Translation gives CSARGRTDLHF.

The rearrangement links TRBV19 to TRBJ1-2, with D hard to call. Trimming pared 8 bases from V and 1 base from J, leaving 14 bases between. Germline V gene lookup returns CDR1 LNHDA and CDR2 SQIVND (reference sequence). The CDR3 consists of 14 residues. The CDR3 region has the DNA TGTGCCAGTCGACGGCCCGACGGTAACTATGGCTACACCTTC. Translation: CASRRPDGNYGYTF.

The V gene is TRBV28, the J gene TRBJ2-2; D not resolved. V lost 11 bases and J 0 bases, leaving 13 bases between the germline ends. Germline values: CDR1 MDHEN, CDR2 SYDVKM. This CDR3 has 14 amino acids. The CDR3 region has the DNA TGTGCCGAGTCGCCCACGGCGAACACCGGGGAGCTGTTTTTT. This encodes CAESPTANTGELFF.

The chain recombines TRBV4-1 with TRBJ2-7, with D uncertain. This CDR3 is 13 amino acids long. With 0 bases removed from V and 3 bases from J, the gap between germline ends came to 6 bases. The germline V gene encodes CDR1 MGHRA and CDR2 YSYEKL. This CDR3 is CASSQEVGYEQYV. The CDR3 bases are TGCGCCAGCAGCCAAGAGGTGGGCTACGAGCAGTACGTC.

Comment on this clone: The junction shows a germline mismatch at one end, possibly a read error. J is TRBJ2-5 and V is TRBV19; 7 positions match TRBD1. The length of the CDR3 is 18 residues. Germline V gene sequence: CDR1 LNHDA, CDR2 SQIVND (reference sequence). The CDR3, as DNA: TGTGCCAGTAGTCTAGAGATGATTCGGACAGGCCGAGGAGAGACCCAGTACTTC. Its translation: CASSLEMIRTGRGETQYF.

The CDR3 nucleotides are TGTGCCAGCAGACCCTCCTTCTTGAACTTCTACGAGCAGTACGTC. This gives the protein CASRPSFLNFYEQYV. V is TRBV6-5 and J is TRBJ2-7; D gene ambiguous. V was shortened by 6 bases and J by 3 bases, with 18 bases between the two germline ends. The CDR3 contains 15 residues. The germline V gene has CDR1 MNHEY and CDR2 SVGAGI.